This T cell receptor beta chain was recovered during a study of identical twins. The CDR3 is 14 amino acids. V lost 0 bases, J lost 6 bases, and 11 bases lay in between. CDR1 is LGHNA, CDR2 YNFKEQ, per germline. TCRdb re-analysed the 5' RACE reads in MiXCR, keeping a single row per CDR3 protein. The sample includes fewer than 650,000 distinct CDR3 sequences, roughly 9.5% of them seen just once. The same specimen was also included in a second study, on yellow fever vaccine responses in identical twins.

This TCR came from a woman aged 18-29 years in good health. The chain has TRBV4-2 and TRBJ1-2; D call uncertain. The sample was PBMCs. In DNA, the CDR3 is TGTGCCAGCAGCCAAGAGGAGGCAGGACATGGCTACACCTTC. Amino acid sequence: CASSQEEAGHGYTF.